These T cell receptor beta chains were read from a single sample in a study of STAT3 mutations in large granular lymphocyte leukemia. Clones were sequenced by immunoSEQ multiplex PCR, and TCRdb holds only the in-frame ones, with some missing. The table lists about 10,000 clones, 85% to 90% of them singletons, with around two fifths in the top ten. The sample comprised peripheral blood mononuclear cells. Source of these receptors: a man in his 60s with T-cell large granular lymphocyte leukemia. Some clones in this sample may be carry-over from other donors' samples. CDR3s include the opening cysteine and the closing phenylalanine or tryptophan. Each record gives: V gene, J gene, clone size, D gene, CDR3 DNA, CDR3 protein. D genes are given only for firm matches. Expanded clones are given a class, and other clones once, few, many or no size at all.

TRBV29-1,TRBJ1-1,NA,TRBD1,TGCAGCGGGGAACAGGGGCAGAACACTGAAGCTTTCTTT,CSGEQGQNTEAFF
TRBV27,TRBJ2-3,NA,NA,TGTGCCAGCAGTTCAACCCGCACAGATACGCAGTATTTT,CASSSTRTDTQYF
TRBV4-3,TRBJ2-1,NA,NA,TGCGCCAGCAGCCCGTCGGCGAGCGTTGAGCAGTTCTTC,CASSPSASVEQFF
TRBV23-1,TRBJ2-7,NA,NA,TGCGCCAGCACCTCCCCCGGTCCCCCTAGCCGAACCTCCTACGAGCAGTACTTC,CASTSPGPPSRTSYEQYF
TRBV5-1,TRBJ2-7,NA,NA,TGCGCCAGCAGTTCCCGGGACGGAAACTACGAGCAGTACTTC,CASSSRDGNYEQYF
TRBV9,TRBJ2-7,once,NA,TGTGCCAGCAGCGTAGACGGCGGATACGAGCAGTACTTC,CASSVDGGYEQYF
TRBV10-3,TRBJ1-1,NA,NA,TGTGCCATCAGTGATCGAGGGGGGATGAACACTGAAGCTTTCTTT,CAISDRGGMNTEAFF
TRBV5-1,TRBJ2-3,NA,NA,TGCGCCAGCAGCTTGAGGGGGACCTACACAGATACGCAGTATTTT,CASSLRGTYTDTQYF
TRBV18,TRBJ2-7,NA,NA,TGTGCCAGCTCACCAGGAGGGGGCGTATACGAGCAGTACTTC,CASSPGGGVYEQYF
TRBV7-9,TRBJ2-7,NA,NA,TGTGCCAGCAGCAAACCAAGTTACGAGCAGTACTTC,CASSKPSYEQYF
TRBV5-1,TRBJ1-2,NA,NA,TGCGCCAGCAGCCCCCGGACAGCAAACTATGGCTACACCTTC,CASSPRTANYGYTF
TRBV27,TRBJ2-7,medium-sized,TRBD2,TGTGCCAGCAGTTTATCGACTAGCGGGAGTGGCGAGCAGTACTTC,CASSLSTSGSGEQYF
TRBV7-8,TRBJ2-7,NA,NA,TGTGCCAGCAGGCCCAAGGGGGGCAGGGGCTACGAGCAGTACTTC,CASRPKGGRGYEQYF
TRBV5-4,TRBJ2-1,once,TRBD2,TGTGCCAGCAGCTTGGACAGGACTAGCGGGCACAATGAGCAGTTCTTC,CASSLDRTSGHNEQFF
TRBV9,TRBJ2-7,NA,TRBD2,TGTGCCAGCAGCGTAGGAGGGCTAGCGGGACTCTACGAGCAGTACTTC,CASSVGGLAGLYEQYF
TRBV6-6,TRBJ2-1,NA,TRBD2,TGTGCCAGCAGCCCCGGGACTAGCGTGGGTAATGAGCAGTTCTTC,CASSPGTSVGNEQFF